Below are 10 T cell receptor beta chains sequenced from a single sample in a study of graft-versus-host responses after intestinal transplantation. Only in-frame clones appear in the TCRdb table, and some are missing; sequencing was by immunoSEQ multiplex PCR. There are around 21,000 clones in the sample; 35% to 40% occur only once, and approximately 2% lies in the top ten. Sequences were derived from alloreactive CD4+ T cells from a mixed lymphocyte reaction culture, sampled before transplantation. Noted subset: CFSE-low proliferating T cells sorted from roughly six-day pre-transplant mixed lymphocyte reaction (GvH or HvG direction). All receptors derive from a human patient who was an organ donor for intestinal transplantation.

This clone was observed a few times. The chain uses TRBV13 and TRBJ2-3, with 9 positions matching TRBD1. J was trimmed by 4 bases and V by 2 bases; bases with no gene match: 1. This CDR3 is built from 14 residues. The germline V gene has CDR1 PRHDT and CDR2 FYEKMQ (reference sequence). The CDR3 is CASSLRTGADTQYF. CDR3 bases: TGTGCCAGCAGCTTAAGGACAGGGGCAGATACGCAGTATTTT.

The rearrangement joins TRBV7-2 to TRBJ1-5; 8 positions agree with TRBD1. The ends lost 2 bases at V and 4 bases at J; junction bases unmatched: 7. This CDR3 has 16 residues. The germline V gene encodes CDR1 SGHTA and CDR2 FQGNSA. CDR3 in amino acids: CASSLHGTGNNQPQHF. In nucleotides, the CDR3 is TGTGCCAGCAGCTTACACGGGACAGGCAATAATCAGCCCCAGCATTTT.

V is TRBV29-1 and J is TRBJ2-1, with 14 bases matching TRBD2. Germline trimming cut 3 bases from V and 13 bases from J; bases unmatched to any gene: 8. In germline, CDR1 is SQVTM, CDR2 ANQGSEA. This CDR3 has 14 residues. The CDR3 loop reads CSVDGLAGGYLQFF. The CDR3 DNA follows: TGCAGCGTTGATGGACTAGCGGGAGGTTACTTACAGTTCTTC.

The CDR3 DNA is TGTGCCACCAGCAGACCCCCTGGAGGTGTTTCGATACTTGCTCAGTTCTTC. This sequence encodes CATSRPPGGVSILAQFF. This chain connects TRBV15 to TRBJ2-1, with a weak D call TRBD2 (5 bases). Looked up from germline, CDR1 is LNHNV and CDR2 is YYDKDF (reference sequence). The CDR3 is 17 amino acids. Trimming stripped 2 bases from V and 13 bases from J, with 27 bases between.

J is TRBJ2-2 and V is TRBV4-1, with 12 bases aligning to TRBD2. The CDR3 consists of 19 residues. J gave up 5 bases and V 4 bases, and 14 bases lay outside the gene matches. The germline V gene encodes CDR1 MGHRA and CDR2 YSYEKL. CDR3: CASSPLGLAGSGRTGELFF. The CDR3 DNA sequence: TGCGCCAGCAGCCCCCTCGGACTAGCGGGATCAGGGAGGACCGGGGAGCTGTTTTTT.

This clone was seen only a few times. This rearrangement joins TRBV6-6 to TRBJ2-3; D not resolved. This CDR3 has 15 amino acids. The V end was cut by 0 bases, the J end by 6 bases, with 13 bases between. Germline V gives CDR1 MNHNY, CDR2 SVGAGI (reference sequence). In nucleotides, the CDR3 is TGTGCCAGCAGTTACTCTACGATCATGGGTGATACGCAGTATTTT. It specifies CASSYSTIMGDTQYF.

The chain uses TRBV18 and TRBJ2-3; 11 nucleotides align to TRBD2. This CDR3 is built from 16 residues. Germline CDR1 is KGHSH and CDR2 is LQKENI. Trimming removed 2 bases from V and 3 bases from J; junction bases left unmatched: 4. CDR3 residues: CASSPILAGGTDTQYF. The CDR3, as DNA: TGTGCCAGCTCACCAATCCTAGCGGGAGGAACAGATACGCAGTATTTT.

The rearrangement links TRBV6-1 to TRBJ1-2, with no clear D. V was pared by 2 bases and J by 4 bases, with 5 bases between. Germline loops: CDR1 MNHNS, CDR2 SASEGT. The CDR3 is 12 residues long. This CDR3 reads CASSELAYGYTF. DNA for the CDR3: TGTGCCAGCAGTGAATTGGCCTATGGCTACACCTTC.

The rearrangement joins TRBV7-2 to TRBJ2-3; D remains unclear. This CDR3 has 14 residues. Trimming removed 3 bases at V and 1 base at J, with 8 bases between. CDR1 is SGHTA and CDR2 is FQGNSA in the germline V gene. For the CDR3, the DNA is TGTGCCAGCAGCTTTTGGACCGGCACAGATACGCAGTATTTT. It translates to CASSFWTGTDTQYF.

The chain couples TRBV15 to TRBJ1-2; D ambiguous. CDR3 length equals 12 residues. V was trimmed by 8 bases and J by 5 bases, leaving 12 bases between them. Germline V gene data show CDR1 as LNHNV and CDR2 as YYDKDF (reference sequence). CDR3 in DNA: TGTGCCACCTGGGGTGTAGGGTATGGCTACACCTTC. Amino acids: CATWGVGYGYTF.